One and the same sample provided the 29 T cell receptor beta chains below, sequenced in a study of blood T cell repertoires in COVID-19. TCRdb keeps only in-frame clones here, not all; method: immunoSEQ multiplex PCR. The sample lists just under 350,000 clones; around 87% were seen once. The sample comprised peripheral blood. These receptors all stem from a woman between 50 and 59 years old with COVID-19, enrolled during active disease.

The J gene is TRBJ2-1, the V gene TRBV3-1 (or the pseudogene TRBV3-2); 9 nucleotides align to TRBD2. V shed 4 bases, J shed 9 bases, and the junction held 19 bases outside the gene matches. Germline V gene data show CDR1 as LGHDT and CDR2 as YNNKEL (reference sequence). The CDR3 is 18 amino acids. CDR3 in DNA: TGTGCCAGCAGCCGAACCATTAGCTTGCGGGAGGGCCGGGGTGAGCAGTTCTTC. Translation: CASSRTISLREGRGEQFF.

The gene calls are TRBV27 and TRBJ1-2, with a weak D call TRBD1 (5 bases). The germline gives CDR1 MNHEY, CDR2 SMNVEV (reference sequence). V was clipped by 3 bases and J by 8 bases, with 16 bases between them. CDR3 length: 14 amino acids. The CDR3 DNA follows: TGTGCCAGCAGTTTGGGCGGCTCCCCAGGGGGCTACACCTTC. It is translated as CASSLGGSPGGYTF.

V usage is TRBV18 and J usage is TRBJ1-5; D might be TRBD1 (5 bases). This CDR3 has 16 residues. CDR1 and CDR2 (germline): KGHSH, LQKENI. V was shortened by 4 bases and J by 2 bases, with 15 bases between the two germline ends. This chain's CDR3 is CASSLTGGSGNQPQHF. The CDR3 DNA reads TGTGCCAGCTCACTCACCGGGGGGTCGGGCAATCAGCCCCAGCATTTT.

The chain joins TRBV6-2 or TRBV6-3 to TRBJ1-2; possible D gene TRBD1, 5 bases. Germline CDR1 is MNHEY and CDR2 is SVGEGT. This CDR3 is 14 amino acids long. The germline V and J ends were trimmed by 5 bases and 7 bases, with 17 bases remaining between them. DNA for the CDR3: TGTGCCAGCAGTGTGGGACTTACACAAGGTGGCTACACCTTC. As protein: CASSVGLTQGGYTF.

V gene TRBV7-9 combines with J gene TRBJ1-2, with 9 bases fitting TRBD1. V shed 5 bases, J shed 8 bases, and the junction held 6 bases outside the gene matches. The CDR3 contains 13 residues. The germline gives CDR1 SEHNR, CDR2 FQNEAQ (reference sequence). The CDR3 nucleotides are TGTGCCAGCAGCCGGACAGGGGAGTTGGGCTACACCTTC. The encoded protein is CASSRTGELGYTF.

The chain has TRBV27 and TRBJ2-7; TRBD1 aligns across 7 bases. V dropped 4 bases and J dropped 4; count of bases not matched to a gene: 10. The CDR3 length is 15 residues. Germline CDR1 MNHEY, CDR2 SMNVEV (reference sequence). The CDR3 here is CASSSKTGWGYEQYF. Here the CDR3 DNA reads TGTGCCAGCAGTTCCAAGACAGGGTGGGGATACGAGCAGTACTTC.

This clone was seen a single time. This chain joins TRBV2 and TRBJ2-2, with 12 nucleotides matching TRBD2. There are 15 residues in the CDR3. From germline, CDR1 is SNHLY and CDR2 FYNNEI. V lost 7 bases to trimming and J lost 6 bases; unmatched junction nucleotides: 6. The CDR3 DNA reads TGTGCCAGCACTCTAGCGGGAGGGCCATCCGGGGAGCTGTTTTTT. Protein: CASTLAGGPSGELFF.

The J gene is TRBJ2-7, the V gene TRBV19, with a tentative D call TRBD1 (5 bases). The CDR3 consists of 13 residues. Trimming pared 8 bases from V and 6 bases from J, leaving 17 bases between. Germline CDR1 is LNHDA and CDR2 is SQIVND (reference sequence). CDR3 sequence (DNA): TGTGCCAGTGGGGCGACCGGCCTTATCGAGCAGTACTTC. Translating it yields CASGATGLIEQYF.

The chain joins TRBV5-6 to TRBJ2-7, with 10 bases that match TRBD1. The CDR3 loop spans 15 amino acids. Germline loops: CDR1 SGHDT, CDR2 YYEEEE. V was pared by 3 bases and J by 3 bases, with 6 bases of the junction left unmatched. The CDR3 DNA is TGTGCCAGCAGCTCCGCCGGGACAGGGGACTACGAGCAGTACTTC. Translation gives CASSSAGTGDYEQYF. Variable domain in full (rest from reference TRBV5-6 and TRBJ2-7): DAGVTQSPTHLIKTRGQQVTLRCSPKSGHDTVSWYQQALGQGPQFIFQYYEEEERQRGNFPDRFSGHQFPNYSSELNVNALLLGDSALYLCASSSAGTGDYEQYFGPGTRLTVT.

This clone has just one count. The J gene is TRBJ1-3, the V gene TRBV19; possible D gene TRBD1, 6 bases. The CDR3 covers 13 residues. From germline, CDR1 is LNHDA and CDR2 SQIVND (reference sequence). Trimming took 10 bases from V and 3 from J, leaving 13 bases between them. The CDR3 reads CATKFRGGNTIYF. The CDR3 DNA reads TGTGCCACAAAATTCAGGGGTGGAAACACCATATATTTT.

The V call is TRBV4-3, the J call TRBJ2-1; 10 nucleotides line up with TRBD2. The CDR3 runs to 16 residues. The V and J ends lost 0 bases and 5 bases, in that order; junction bases with no gene match: 4. Germline-derived CDR1 and CDR2 are LGHNA and YSLEER. The CDR3 is CASSQEQLAGNNEQFF. The CDR3 nucleotides read TGCGCCAGCAGCCAAGAGCAACTAGCGGGAAACAATGAGCAGTTCTTC.

The J gene is TRBJ1-1, the V gene TRBV2, with D tentatively TRBD1 (6 bases). CDR3 size: 13 residues. Germline loops: CDR1 SNHLY, CDR2 FYNNEI. V was pared by 5 bases and J by 4 bases, with 11 bases between. As DNA, the CDR3 is TGTGCCAGCAGTACAGGGATGGGCACTGAAGCTTTCTTT. This codes for CASSTGMGTEAFF.

J is TRBJ2-2 and V is TRBV14; 10 positions agree with TRBD2. The junction had 8 bases not matched to a gene; V was cut back by 2 bases and J by 5 bases. Per germline, CDR1 SGHDN and CDR2 FVKESK. The CDR3 is 17 amino acids. CDR3 sequence: CASSQLRTSGPTGELFF. The CDR3 DNA reads TGTGCCAGCAGCCAACTAAGGACTAGCGGCCCGACCGGGGAGCTGTTTTTT.

This chain links TRBV12-5 with TRBJ2-1; TRBD2 matches at 7 bases. The CDR3 extends over 16 amino acids. V shed 1 base, J shed 0 bases, and the junction held 3 bases outside the gene matches. The germline V gene encodes CDR1 LGHNT and CDR2 FRNRAP. As DNA, the CDR3 is TGTGCTAGTGGTTTGGGGGCGGGGGTCTCCTACAATGAGCAGTTCTTC. This sequence encodes CASGLGAGVSYNEQFF.

This chain connects TRBV11-2 to TRBJ2-7; tentatively, D is TRBD1 (5 bases). Trimming pared 1 base from V and 2 bases from J, leaving 12 bases between. Germline values: CDR1 SGHAT, CDR2 FQNNGV. CDR3 length: 15 amino acids. The CDR3 DNA reads TGTGCCAGCAGCTTAGGAGGAAGGGGTCCCTACGAGCAGTACTTC. Its protein product is CASSLGGRGPYEQYF.

The chain carries TRBV6-5 and TRBJ2-1; unclear D gene. Between the trimmed V and J ends, which lost 5 bases and 9 bases, there was a span of 14 bases. The CDR3 runs 13 residues. The germline V gene has CDR1 MNHEY and CDR2 SVGAGI. The CDR3 sequence: CASSLLIFGEQFF. DNA of the CDR3: TGTGCCAGCAGTCTACTGATTTTTGGTGAGCAGTTCTTC.

This chain connects TRBV27 to TRBJ1-1; D possibly corresponds to TRBD1 (6 bases). In germline, CDR1 is MNHEY, CDR2 SMNVEV (reference sequence). V was clipped by 6 bases and J by 1 base, with 12 bases between them. This CDR3 contains 14 residues. The CDR3: CASRSTGKNTEAFF. CDR3 nucleotides: TGTGCCAGCAGAAGCACAGGGAAGAACACTGAAGCTTTCTTT.

This clone occurred a few times. The genes are TRBV7-9 and TRBJ2-7; D is unclear. Trimming shortened V by 5 bases and J by 6 bases, and 14 bases separated the two germline ends. Per the germline V gene, CDR1 is SEHNR and CDR2 is FQNEAQ (reference sequence). The CDR3 has 13 amino acids. The CDR3 loop reads CASSPISSSEQYF. CDR3 coding DNA: TGTGCCAGCAGCCCAATATCGTCCAGCGAGCAGTACTTC.

The sample holds one count of this clone. V is TRBV6-2 or TRBV6-3 and J is TRBJ1-5; 7 nucleotides align to TRBD1. The CDR3 covers 12 residues. V trimming: 5 bases; J trimming: 13 bases; junction bases outside the gene matches: 8. Germline CDR1 and CDR2: MNHEY and SVGEGT. In DNA form, the CDR3 reads TGTGCCAGCAGTGGGGACAGCCCACCTCAGCATTTT. This gives the protein CASSGDSPPQHF.

The chain has TRBV6-5 and TRBJ2-5; no reliable D call. The CDR3 has 13 amino acids. The germline CDR1 and CDR2 sequences are MNHEY and SVGAGI. V was cut by 2 bases and J by 2 bases, with 6 bases left in between. This CDR3 is CASSYKAQETQYF. DNA of the CDR3: TGTGCCAGCAGTTACAAAGCGCAAGAGACCCAGTACTTC.

The rearrangement joins TRBV24-1 to TRBJ2-5; a weak D match, TRBD1 (5 bases). Germline assignment: CDR1 KGHDR and CDR2 SFDVKD. V was pared by 2 bases and J by 4 bases, with 13 bases between. The CDR3 consists of 15 residues. CDR3: CATSDSGRGSETQYF. CDR3 coding DNA: TGTGCCACCAGTGATTCTGGAAGGGGATCAGAGACCCAGTACTTC.

J is TRBJ1-6 and V is TRBV11-2; D not resolved. This CDR3 region has 14 residues. V lost 5 bases to trimming and J lost 7 bases, with 12 bases between them. The germline V gene has CDR1 SGHAT and CDR2 FQNNGV. Here the CDR3 DNA reads TGTGCCAGCAGCGGAACAGCCCTCAATTCACCCCTCCACTTT. It encodes CASSGTALNSPLHF.

The rearrangement links TRBV28 to TRBJ2-7, with 7 bases that match TRBD1. V trimming: 8 bases; J trimming: 6 bases; junction bases outside the gene matches: 13. This CDR3 is 14 amino acids long. The germline V gene encodes CDR1 MDHEN and CDR2 SYDVKM. The CDR3 loop is CASFGQVRGAEQYF. CDR3 in DNA: TGTGCCAGCTTCGGACAGGTTAGAGGGGCCGAGCAGTACTTC.

This clone was recorded once. The gene calls are TRBV20-1 and TRBJ1-6; D remains ambiguous. Germline CDR1 DFQATT, CDR2 SNEGSKA (reference sequence). V was shortened by 3 bases and J by 14 bases, with 8 bases between the two germline ends. The CDR3 contains 10 residues. The CDR3 loop reads CSASANTLHF. The CDR3 bases are TGCAGTGCTAGCGCCAACACCCTCCACTTT.

The rearrangement links TRBV18 to TRBJ2-7; TRBD1 agrees at 9 bases. The CDR3 totals 16 residues. Losses at the gene ends were 6 bases for V and 0 bases for J; bases not matched to a gene: 9. The germline gives CDR1 KGHSH, CDR2 LQKENI. The DNA for the CDR3 is TGTGCCAGCTCTAAGGACAGGGGACTTCTCTCCTACGAGCAGTACTTC. It specifies CASSKDRGLLSYEQYF.

The chain has TRBV4-3 and TRBJ2-6; TRBD1 matches 8 bases. Looked up from germline, CDR1 is LGHNA and CDR2 is YSLEER. J gave up 0 bases and V 1 base, and 8 bases lay outside the gene matches. The CDR3 is made up of 19 amino acids. CDR3 nucleotide sequence: TGCGCCAGCAGCCAAGTGGTAACAGGGGGAAACTCTGGGGCCAACGTCCTGACTTTC. It is translated as CASSQVVTGGNSGANVLTF.

The chain is built from TRBV2 and TRBJ2-5; TRBD2 matches 9 bases. The CDR3 totals 16 residues. V shed 7 bases, J shed 2 bases, and the junction held 11 bases outside the gene matches. CDR1 is SNHLY and CDR2 is FYNNEI in the germline V gene. The CDR3 loop is CASTPGGGRGQETQYF. The CDR3 DNA is TGTGCCAGCACCCCGGGGGGCGGGAGGGGTCAAGAGACCCAGTACTTC.

This sequence joins TRBV27 and TRBJ2-1; possible D gene TRBD1, 5 bases. From germline, CDR1 is MNHEY and CDR2 SMNVEV (reference sequence). The ends were cut back, 5 bases at V and 3 bases at J, with 17 bases in the middle. There are 16 residues in the CDR3. Here the CDR3 reads CASSHPPPGRYNEQFF. DNA of the CDR3: TGTGCCAGCAGTCATCCTCCCCCAGGGCGCTACAATGAGCAGTTCTTC.

The V and J genes are TRBV5-6 and TRBJ1-2; 8 bases map to TRBD1. The CDR3 length is 14 residues. Germline CDR1 is SGHDT and CDR2 is YYEEEE. The junction had 5 bases not matched to a gene; V was cut back by 4 bases and J by 3 bases. The CDR3 region is CASSHTGGYYGYTF. The CDR3 DNA is TGTGCCAGCAGCCATACAGGGGGGTACTATGGCTACACCTTC.